A selection of T cell receptor beta chains follows, all from one sample in a study of shared clonotypes between healthy human individuals. Using immunoSEQ multiplex PCR, the repertoire was profiled, and TCRdb retains in-frame clones only, with some absent. The sample holds hundreds of thousands of clones, roughly 70% seen once. Sequencing was performed on memory CD4+ T cells sorted from blood. These TCRs come from a man between 25 and 39 years old in good health. The CDR3 runs from the conserved cysteine through the conserved F or W. D genes are given only for firm matches. The size entry is marked missing in some rows and otherwise reads once, few, many or a size class.

J gene: TRBJ1-4; V gene: TRBV4-3; D gene: .; clone size: .; CDR3 DNA: TGCGCCAGCAGCCCCTCTAGCGGGGGAATCCCAAAACTGTTTTTT; CDR3 protein: CASSPSSGGIPKLFF
J gene: TRBJ1-4; V gene: TRBV5-1; D gene: .; clone size: .; CDR3 DNA: TGCGCCAGCAGCACCGCAGGTGCAACTAATGAAAAACTGTTTTTT; CDR3 protein: CASSTAGATNEKLFF
J gene: TRBJ2-7; V gene: TRBV2; D gene: .; clone size: .; CDR3 DNA: TGTGCCAGCAGCGCGAAGTTAAAACCCCCATACGAGCAGTACTTC; CDR3 protein: CASSAKLKPPYEQYF
J gene: TRBJ2-7; V gene: TRBV18; D gene: .; clone size: .; CDR3 DNA: TGTGCCAGCTCGTCGTCAGTTGCCTACGAGCAGTACTTC; CDR3 protein: CASSSSVAYEQYF
J gene: TRBJ1-2; V gene: TRBV27; D gene: .; clone size: .; CDR3 DNA: TGTGCCAGCAGTCCTGGACACGGAGGCACAACCTATGGCTACACCTTC; CDR3 protein: CASSPGHGGTTYGYTF
J gene: TRBJ2-7; V gene: TRBV2; D gene: .; clone size: .; CDR3 DNA: TGTGCCAGCAGGAGATCGGGACTCACCTACGAGCAGTACTTC; CDR3 protein: CASRRSGLTYEQYF
J gene: TRBJ1-2; V gene: TRBV18; D gene: TRBD1; clone size: .; CDR3 DNA: TGTGCCAGCTCACGGGACAGGGGGGCCAGTCCCTATGGCTACACCTTC; CDR3 protein: CASSRDRGASPYGYTF
J gene: TRBJ1-3; V gene: TRBV7-9; D gene: .; clone size: .; CDR3 DNA: TGTGCCAGCAGCTTAGTCGGTCTTTTTTTGTGGGACTCTGGAAACACCATATATTTT; CDR3 protein: CASSLVGLFLWDSGNTIYF
J gene: TRBJ1-1; V gene: TRBV18; D gene: .; clone size: .; CDR3 DNA: TGTGCCAGCTCACAGGCAATGAACACTGAAGCTTTCTTT; CDR3 protein: CASSQAMNTEAFF
J gene: TRBJ1-5; V gene: TRBV2; D gene: .; clone size: .; CDR3 DNA: TGTGCCAGCAGTGTCGGTCAGCCCCAGCATTTT; CDR3 protein: CASSVGQPQHF
J gene: TRBJ2-7; V gene: TRBV5-4; D gene: TRBD1; clone size: .; CDR3 DNA: TGTGCCAGCACCCGACAGGGTGGTGCCTACGAGCAGTACTTC; CDR3 protein: CASTRQGGAYEQYF
J gene: TRBJ2-1; V gene: TRBV27; D gene: TRBD1; clone size: .; CDR3 DNA: TGTGCCAGCAGGGGACAGGTTTTTTCCTACAATGAGCAGTTCTTC; CDR3 protein: CASRGQVFSYNEQFF
J gene: TRBJ1-1; V gene: TRBV5-4; D gene: TRBD1; clone size: .; CDR3 DNA: TGTGCCAGCAGCGAGACAGGGTTCAACACTGAAGCTTTCTTT; CDR3 protein: CASSETGFNTEAFF
J gene: TRBJ2-1; V gene: TRBV4-1; D gene: .; clone size: many; CDR3 DNA: TGCGCCAGCAGCCAAGATCGAGCGGGTCAGGGGGAGCAGTTCTTC; CDR3 protein: CASSQDRAGQGEQFF
J gene: TRBJ2-7; V gene: TRBV29-1; D gene: .; clone size: .; CDR3 DNA: TGCAGCGGTGGGGGAGGAGACGCCTACGAGCAGTACTTC; CDR3 protein: CSGGGGDAYEQYF
J gene: TRBJ2-5; V gene: TRBV7-8; D gene: .; clone size: .; CDR3 DNA: TGTGCCAGCAGCTTCCGTTCAGGCGGGGAGACCCAGTACTTC; CDR3 protein: CASSFRSGGETQYF
J gene: TRBJ2-7; V gene: TRBV7-8; D gene: TRBD2; clone size: .; CDR3 DNA: TGTGCCAGCAGCTTAAGTTTGGCTAGCGGGAGGACCTTCTCCTACGAGCAGTACTTC; CDR3 protein: CASSLSLASGRTFSYEQYF
J gene: TRBJ2-7; V gene: TRBV2; D gene: .; clone size: .; CDR3 DNA: TGTGCCAGCAGTTCCCAGGGGTACGAGCAGTACTTC; CDR3 protein: CASSSQGYEQYF
J gene: TRBJ2-1; V gene: TRBV6-1; D gene: .; clone size: once; CDR3 DNA: TGTGCCTGCCGTCGGAGGGGAGACTACAATGAGCAGTTCTTC; CDR3 protein: CACRRRGDYNEQFF
J gene: TRBJ1-3; V gene: TRBV18; D gene: .; clone size: .; CDR3 DNA: TGTGCCAGCTCTAGAGACCAGCCTCTCAGCTCTGGAAACACCATATATTTT; CDR3 protein: CASSRDQPLSSGNTIYF
J gene: TRBJ2-5; V gene: TRBV6-1; D gene: TRBD1; clone size: .; CDR3 DNA: TGTGCCAGCAGTGAAGGACAGGGGGCTACGGAGACCCAGTACTTC; CDR3 protein: CASSEGQGATETQYF
J gene: TRBJ1-5; V gene: TRBV5-1; D gene: .; clone size: .; CDR3 DNA: TGCGCCAGCAGCTTGGGAGGGGCGTCCGGTCAGCCCCAGCATTTT; CDR3 protein: CASSLGGASGQPQHF
J gene: TRBJ2-2; V gene: TRBV7-8; D gene: TRBD1; clone size: .; CDR3 DNA: TGTGCCAGCAGCCATGACAGGGGCACCGGGGAGCTGTTTTTT; CDR3 protein: CASSHDRGTGELFF
J gene: TRBJ2-2; V gene: TRBV19; D gene: .; clone size: .; CDR3 DNA: TGTGCCAGTAGCCTCTCTCGCCCCGGGGAGCTGTTTTTT; CDR3 protein: CASSLSRPGELFF
J gene: TRBJ2-1; V gene: TRBV9; D gene: TRBD1; clone size: few; CDR3 DNA: TGTGCCAGCAGCGTAACAGGGGACCAATACAATGAGCAGTTCTTC; CDR3 protein: CASSVTGDQYNEQFF
J gene: TRBJ2-5; V gene: TRBV7-8; D gene: .; clone size: .; CDR3 DNA: TGTGCCAGCAGGCCCACCGGCCTCAGTATTATTGAGACCCAGTACTTC; CDR3 protein: CASRPTGLSIIETQYF
J gene: TRBJ1-2; V gene: TRBV27; D gene: TRBD1; clone size: .; CDR3 DNA: TGTGCCAGCAGTTTAGAGGCAGGGGGCATTTCTGGCTACACCTTC; CDR3 protein: CASSLEAGGISGYTF
J gene: TRBJ1-5; V gene: TRBV30; D gene: .; clone size: .; CDR3 DNA: TGTGCCTGGAGTGAGGTTAAAGATCAGCCCCAGCATTTT; CDR3 protein: CAWSEVKDQPQHF
J gene: TRBJ1-1; V gene: TRBV7-2; D gene: .; clone size: once; CDR3 DNA: TGTGCCAGCAGCTTAGGGGCAGGATACACTGAAGCTTTCTTT; CDR3 protein: CASSLGAGYTEAFF
J gene: TRBJ1-5; V gene: TRBV18; D gene: .; clone size: .; CDR3 DNA: TGTGCCAGCTCACCCGGCAACAGGGATCAGCCCCAGCATTTT; CDR3 protein: CASSPGNRDQPQHF
J gene: TRBJ2-4; V gene: TRBV7-6; D gene: .; clone size: once; CDR3 DNA: TGTGCCAGCAGCTTAGGTTGGAGAGGGGACAAAAACATTCAGTACTTC; CDR3 protein: CASSLGWRGDKNIQYF
J gene: TRBJ1-1; V gene: TRBV7-6; D gene: TRBD1; clone size: .; CDR3 DNA: TGTGCCAGCAGCGGACAGGGATTGAACACTGAAGCTTTCTTT; CDR3 protein: CASSGQGLNTEAFF
J gene: TRBJ2-5; V gene: TRBV5-1; D gene: TRBD2; clone size: few; CDR3 DNA: TGCGCCAGCAGCTGGACGGGACTAGCGCACATCCAAGAGACCCAGTACTTC; CDR3 protein: CASSWTGLAHIQETQYF
J gene: TRBJ2-3; V gene: TRBV10-3; D gene: .; clone size: .; CDR3 DNA: TGTGCCATCAGTGAAGCGACTAGCACAGATACGCAGTATTTT; CDR3 protein: CAISEATSTDTQYF
J gene: TRBJ1-5; V gene: TRBV7-2; D gene: TRBD1; clone size: .; CDR3 DNA: TGTGCCAGCAGCCCGGACAGGGGGCACAGCAATCAGCCCCAGCATTTT; CDR3 protein: CASSPDRGHSNQPQHF
J gene: TRBJ2-1; V gene: TRBV7-9; D gene: TRBD2; clone size: .; CDR3 DNA: TGTGCCAGCAGCCCTGGGACTAGCGGGAGGAGGGGCTACAATGAGCAGTTCTTC; CDR3 protein: CASSPGTSGRRGYNEQFF
J gene: TRBJ2-3; V gene: TRBV18; D gene: .; clone size: few; CDR3 DNA: TGTGCCAGCTCACCGGGAACTACCACAGATACGCAGTATTTT; CDR3 protein: CASSPGTTTDTQYF
J gene: TRBJ2-3; V gene: TRBV7-9; D gene: .; clone size: .; CDR3 DNA: TGTGCCAGCAGCTTGACAGGGAGGACAGATACGCAGTATTTT; CDR3 protein: CASSLTGRTDTQYF
J gene: TRBJ1-1; V gene: TRBV30; D gene: .; clone size: .; CDR3 DNA: TGTGCCTGGAGTCGGAACACTGAAGCTTTCTTT; CDR3 protein: CAWSRNTEAFF
J gene: TRBJ2-7; V gene: TRBV19; D gene: .; clone size: .; CDR3 DNA: TGTGCCAGTAGCGCAATCCTCAGGGGCGAGCAGTACTTC; CDR3 protein: CASSAILRGEQYF
J gene: TRBJ2-7; V gene: TRBV14; D gene: .; clone size: .; CDR3 DNA: TGTGCCAGCAGCCAAGAACTTCGCTACGAGCAGTACTTC; CDR3 protein: CASSQELRYEQYF
J gene: TRBJ2-3; V gene: TRBV7-8; D gene: .; clone size: .; CDR3 DNA: TGTGCCAGCAGCTTAGTTGCTGGCGGGAACACAGATACGCAGTATTTT; CDR3 protein: CASSLVAGGNTDTQYF
J gene: TRBJ2-3; V gene: TRBV5-1; D gene: TRBD2; clone size: .; CDR3 DNA: TGCGCCAGCAGCAGTCGACTAGCGGGAGGGCCAGATACGCAGTATTTT; CDR3 protein: CASSSRLAGGPDTQYF
J gene: TRBJ1-3; V gene: TRBV11-2; D gene: .; clone size: .; CDR3 DNA: TGTGCCAGCAGCTTAGGGGGGGCTGGAAACACCATATATTTT; CDR3 protein: CASSLGGAGNTIYF
J gene: TRBJ2-7; V gene: TRBV15; D gene: .; clone size: many; CDR3 DNA: TGTGCCACCAGCACGCGGACGGGAACCTACGAGCAGTACTTC; CDR3 protein: CATSTRTGTYEQYF
J gene: TRBJ2-5; V gene: TRBV14; D gene: .; clone size: once; CDR3 DNA: TGTGCCAGCTCCATGCCAGGAAAAGAGACCCAGTACTTC; CDR3 protein: CASSMPGKETQYF
J gene: TRBJ2-3; V gene: TRBV5-1; D gene: .; clone size: .; CDR3 DNA: TGCGCCAGCCGAGATATGGGCACAGATACGCAGTATTTT; CDR3 protein: CASRDMGTDTQYF
J gene: TRBJ2-3; V gene: TRBV28; D gene: .; clone size: .; CDR3 DNA: TGTGCCAGCAGTTCAGTCGGGAATCAGCCCCAGTATTTT; CDR3 protein: CASSSVGNQPQYF